The entry that follows covers one T cell receptor (beta chain) sequence. Its antigen is unidentified. The sample comes from a study of shared clonotypes between healthy human individuals. Study results and limitations: Tissues were not sampled, only blood, and their repertoires likely differ.

Trimming removed 5 bases from V and 7 bases from J, with 15 bases in between. The germline V gene has CDR1 SEHNR and CDR2 FQNEAQ (reference sequence). The CDR3 totals 13 residues. Over several immunoSEQ plates, each subset's genomic DNA was distributed in even portions. Unsorted PBMC replicate PCRs drew on about 290 ng DNA, representing tens of thousands of T cell genomes. Here immunoSEQ multiplex PCR was the method, and the copy in TCRdb shows in-frame clones only, minus some. Seen here are 450,000 to 500,000 clones, around 73% observed once, and the top ten hold approximately 12%. Donors, healthy HIV-negative adults, lacked recent acute infections or vaccinations.

The clonotype was recovered from a woman aged 40 to 55 in good health. Some clones in this sample may be carry-over from other donors' samples. Sequencing was performed on PBMCs. This sequence joins TRBV7-9 and TRBJ2-7, with D tentatively TRBD1 (6 bases). The CDR3 sequence: CASSRTARGEQYF. The CDR3 nucleotides are TGTGCCAGCAGCAGGACAGCTAGGGGGGAGCAGTACTTC.